Each of the 15 T cell receptor beta chains below was sequenced from the same sample in a study of response to subunit inactivated influenza vaccine. One entry per CDR3 protein, called by TCRdb with MiXCR from the RT-PCR reads. The sample has 450,000 to 700,000 distinct CDR3 sequences, 14% seen once. Sequencing used PBMCs from blood, obtained 11 to 12 days after vaccination. These receptors were obtained from a man in his fifties who received an inactivated influenza vaccine.

This chain joins TRBV27 and TRBJ2-7; D possibly corresponds to TRBD1 (6 bases). CDR3 length: 14 amino acids. V dropped 4 bases and J dropped 2 bases, with 12 bases sitting between them. The germline gives CDR1 MNHEY, CDR2 SMNVEV (reference sequence). The CDR3 DNA reads TGTGCCAGCAGTTCCGGGACACAAACCTACGAGCAGTACTTC. Protein: CASSSGTQTYEQYF.

V gene TRBV7-8 combines with J gene TRBJ1-6; D gene uncertain. The V gene's germline CDR1 is SGHVS and CDR2 FQNEAQ. V dropped 0 bases and J dropped 8 bases, with 11 bases sitting between them. The length of the CDR3 is 15 residues. CDR3 nucleotide sequence: TGTGCCAGCAGCTTAGCGCAAACCACGGATTCACCCCTCCACTTT. As protein: CASSLAQTTDSPLHF.

The rearrangement uses TRBV28 and TRBJ1-2, with D possibly matching TRBD1 (5 bases). Trimming removed 10 bases at V and 5 bases at J, with 17 bases between. The germline CDR1 and CDR2 sequences are MDHEN and SYDVKM. The CDR3 is 13 residues long. This CDR3 reads CATTAPQVYGYTF. For the CDR3, the DNA is TGTGCCACCACTGCGCCACAGGTTTATGGCTACACCTTC.

There are a few counts of this clonotype. The V gene is TRBV6-4, the J gene TRBJ1-2; 7 bases align to TRBD1. The trim removed 3 bases at V and 8 bases at J, leaving 3 bases unmatched. This CDR3 has 12 residues. Germline V gene sequence: CDR1 MRHNA, CDR2 SNTAGT. CDR3 protein: CASSEQGSGYTF. The CDR3 DNA follows: TGTGCCAGCAGTGAACAGGGGAGCGGCTACACCTTC.

The rearrangement links TRBV12-3 or TRBV12-4 to TRBJ2-7, with D perhaps TRBD2 (5 bases). CDR3 length equals 14 residues. V was pared by 3 bases and J by 4 bases, with 13 bases between. The CDR3 here is CASSLRGLGYEQYF. The CDR3 bases are TGTGCCAGCAGTTTGAGAGGGCTTGGGTACGAGCAGTACTTC.

V usage is TRBV30 and J usage is TRBJ2-5; no reliable D call. The germline gives CDR1 GTSNPN, CDR2 SVGIG (reference sequence). The CDR3 runs to 11 residues. V was trimmed by 2 bases and J by 5 bases, leaving 6 bases between them. DNA for the CDR3: TGTGCCTGGAGTAAGGGCGAGACCCAGTACTTC. Its translation: CAWSKGETQYF.

In DNA form, the CDR3 reads TGTGCCCACAAGAGGGGTGGGTGGTCCTACAATGAGCAGTTCTTC. It encodes CAHKRGGWSYNEQFF. The chain carries TRBV3-1 and TRBJ2-1; D may be TRBD1 or TRBD2 (5 bases each). Germline CDR1 and CDR2: LGHDT and YNNKEL (reference sequence). V lost 11 bases and J 1 base, leaving 18 bases between the germline ends. The CDR3 spans 15 residues.

This clonotype has only a few counts. The V call is TRBV28, the J call TRBJ1-3; TRBD1 might be the D (6 bases). This CDR3 has 14 residues. The V end was cut by 6 bases, the J end by 2 bases, with 11 bases between. The germline V gene encodes CDR1 MDHEN and CDR2 SYDVKM. As DNA, the CDR3 is TGTGCCAGCAGACCAGGGGTAGCTGGAAACACCATATATTTT. Its translation: CASRPGVAGNTIYF.

This sequence joins TRBV10-3 and TRBJ1-4; a weak D match, TRBD1 (6 bases). CDR3 length: 14 residues. The germline CDR1 and CDR2 sequences are ENHRY and SYGVKD. Trimming left V 2 bases short and J 7 bases short, with 11 bases between. CDR3 nucleotide sequence: TGTGCCATCAGTGAGGGGGGCGCCTCTGAAAAACTGTTTTTT. Protein: CAISEGGASEKLFF.

For this clonotype: A much larger clone is a single base away; this may be a read error. The chain carries TRBV5-1 and TRBJ1-3; D is undetermined. The CDR3 totals 14 residues. CDR1 and CDR2 (germline): SGHRS, YFSETQ. Here the CDR3 reads CASSLGSSRNTIYF. CDR3 coding DNA: TGCGCCAGCAGCTTGGGGAGCTCTCGAAACACCATATATTTT.

The V call is TRBV5-1, the J call TRBJ2-5; D may correspond to TRBD1 or TRBD2 (5 bases each). The germline V and J ends were trimmed by 0 bases and 2 bases, with 17 bases remaining between them. Germline CDR1 reads SGHRS; CDR2 reads YFSETQ. The CDR3 has 17 amino acids. Written as DNA, the CDR3 is TGCGCCAGCAGCTTGGAGAGGGGCGCAGGTCTTCAAGAGACCCAGTACTTC. It encodes CASSLERGAGLQETQYF.

The chain combines TRBV4-1 with TRBJ2-3; 7 bases map to TRBD1. The length of the CDR3 is 21 residues. The J segment lost 1 base and the V segment lost 3 bases, leaving 22 bases of the junction unmatched. Germline assignment: CDR1 MGHRA and CDR2 YSYEKL. The CDR3 DNA reads as TGCGCCAGCAGCCAGAGGGGGCAAGGGGCGGCTCTTAAAACGGGCACAGATACGCAGTATTTT. The encoded protein is CASSQRGQGAALKTGTDTQYF.

The J gene is TRBJ1-5, the V gene TRBV27; D not certain. Germline CDR1 is MNHEY and CDR2 is SMNVEV (reference sequence). The CDR3 loop spans 18 amino acids. V was trimmed by 4 bases and J by 0 bases, leaving 19 bases between them. The CDR3: CASSSYGLGRYSNQPQHF. As DNA, the CDR3 is TGTGCCAGCAGTTCCTATGGGCTGGGAAGATATAGCAATCAGCCCCAGCATTTT.

This clonotype has just a few counts. CDR3 residues: CASSLWNGGETQYF. CDR3 nucleotide sequence: TGTGCCAGCAGCTTATGGAATGGGGGGGAGACCCAGTACTTC. The chain recombines TRBV11-2 with TRBJ2-5, with D tentatively TRBD2 (6 bases). Germline-derived CDR1 and CDR2 are SGHAT and FQNNGV. V was pared by 2 bases and J by 5 bases, with 12 bases between. The CDR3 has 14 residues.

The V and J genes are TRBV4-1 and TRBJ1-4; D unclear. CDR1 and CDR2 (germline): MGHRA, YSYEKL. V was pared by 1 base and J by 10 bases, with 13 bases between. The CDR3 sequence is 14 residues long. CDR3 nucleotide sequence: TGCGCCAGCAGCCAAGTCCGGGTCGTTGGAAAACTGTTTTTT. Translating it yields CASSQVRVVGKLFF.